This T cell receptor beta chain was identified in a study of cytomegalovirus exposure and HLA in healthy donors. Sequencing was performed with immunoSEQ multiplex PCR; in TCRdb, only in-frame clones are kept and a portion is missing. Among around 60,000 clones listed, 95% were seen once. Points on this clone: Its specificity is unknown.

General study results and limits: According to reports, the classifier identified cytomegalovirus status with high specificity and sensitivity. There were a few CMV-associated chains whose specificity for CMV antigens was confirmed in vitro.

The TCR originated in a woman aged 18-29 years in good health and CMV-seropositive. The sequencing sample was made of PBMCs.

The CDR3 sequence: CASSQDLVSSYNEQFF. CDR3 in DNA: TGTGCCAGCAGCCAAGATTTGGTGAGCTCCTACAATGAGCAGTTCTTC. This chain connects TRBV4-2 to TRBJ2-1; no firm D call. CDR1 and CDR2 from the germline V gene are LGHNA and YNFKEQ. V was shortened by 0 bases and J by 0 bases, with 9 bases between the two germline ends. The CDR3 has 16 residues.